This TCR beta chain was sequenced during a study of PD-L1 blockade in urothelial cancer. In the study overall: Before enrollment, 0 to 3 chemotherapy regimens had been given to patients.

V shed 2 bases and J 6 bases; nucleotides not matched to a gene: 6. The CDR3 has 15 residues. Germline CDR1 reads SNHLY; CDR2 reads FYNNEI. Clones were read by immunoSEQ multiplex PCR, and TCRdb kept only the in-frame ones, dropping some. Among about 49,000 clones listed, 75% to 85% were seen once. Time point given: pretreatment peripheral blood. Patients had urothelial carcinoma that was locally advanced or metastatic. About this clone: What it recognizes is unknown.

Overall study findings and caveats: Lower than median blood TCR clonality before treatment predicted better survival.

Sequenced here: PBMCs, sampled around atezolizumab (anti-PD-L1) treatment. The chain combines TRBV2 with TRBJ2-1; 8 nucleotides match TRBD2. The receptor's source is a man between 65 and 85 years old with urothelial cancer. As DNA, the CDR3 is TGTGCCAGCAGTGAAACGGGGGGGCAGGGCAATGAGCAGTTCTTC. This gives the protein CASSETGGQGNEQFF.